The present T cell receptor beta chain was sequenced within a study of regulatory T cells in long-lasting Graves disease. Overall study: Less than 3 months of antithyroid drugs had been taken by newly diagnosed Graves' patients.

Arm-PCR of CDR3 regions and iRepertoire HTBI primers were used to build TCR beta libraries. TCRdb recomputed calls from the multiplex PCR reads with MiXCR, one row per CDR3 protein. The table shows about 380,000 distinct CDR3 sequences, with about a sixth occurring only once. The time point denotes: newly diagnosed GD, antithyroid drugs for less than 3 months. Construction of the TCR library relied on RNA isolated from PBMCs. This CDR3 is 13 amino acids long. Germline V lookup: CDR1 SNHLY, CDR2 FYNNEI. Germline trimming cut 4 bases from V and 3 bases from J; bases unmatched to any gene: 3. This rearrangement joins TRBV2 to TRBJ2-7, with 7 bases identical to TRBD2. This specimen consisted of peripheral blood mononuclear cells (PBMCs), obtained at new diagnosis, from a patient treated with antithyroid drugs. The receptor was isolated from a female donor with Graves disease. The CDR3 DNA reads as TGTGCCAGCAGTGGACTAGCCGGCTACGAGCAGTACTTC. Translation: CASSGLAGYEQYF.